A single sample gave rise to the 14 T cell receptor beta chains below, sequenced in a study of T cell changes during pregnancy in multiple sclerosis. Method: immunoSEQ multiplex PCR; TCRdb's copy keeps in-frame clones and lacks some. The sample shows more than 30,000 clones, about 91% of them seen only once. Sequencing was performed on CD8+ T cells from peripheral blood mononuclear cells, taken in the first trimester of pregnancy. The source is a female donor with multiple sclerosis, enrolled in a pregnancy study.

This chain joins TRBV10-3 and TRBJ2-7, with TRBD1 matching over 9 bases. Germline V gene lookup returns CDR1 ENHRY and CDR2 SYGVKD. V lost 5 bases and J lost 4; bases outside the gene matches: 3. CDR3 length: 13 amino acids. The CDR3 nucleotides are TGTGCCATCAGTTGGGACAGGGAGTACGAGCAGTACTTC. The encoded protein is CAISWDREYEQYF.

This clone was seen once. The genes are TRBV2 and TRBJ2-7; D is possibly TRBD2 (5 bases). Germline-derived CDR1 and CDR2 are SNHLY and FYNNEI. This CDR3 is 15 amino acids long. Trimming pared 2 bases from V and 3 bases from J, leaving 14 bases between. The CDR3 bases are TGTGCCAGCAGTGAATCCGCCGGGATGGTCTACGAGCAGTACTTC. Translated: CASSESAGMVYEQYF.

J is TRBJ1-5 and V is TRBV7-7, with D unclear. V shed 2 bases and J shed 5 bases, with 19 bases lying between them. Germline V gives CDR1 SSHAT, CDR2 FNYEAQ (reference sequence). The CDR3 totals 17 residues. CDR3 nucleotide sequence: TGTGCCAGCAGCTTAATGTCCCCGAGGCCCCGCGATCAGCCCCAGCATTTT. Translated, it gives CASSLMSPRPRDQPQHF.

Notes on this clone: One junction end does not reproduce the germline sequence, and a read error may be involved. This chain connects TRBV14 to TRBJ1-2; D unresolved. CDR3 length: 14 residues. Germline CDR1 is SGHDN and CDR2 is FVKESK. The CDR3 coding sequence is TGTGCCAGCAGCGAAGACCTATCTGGCTATGGCTACACCTTC. Encoded protein: CASSEDLSGYGYTF.

This chain joins TRBV4-1 and TRBJ2-2; D remains unclear. CDR1 is MGHRA and CDR2 is YSYEKL in the germline V gene. The CDR3 consists of 13 residues. Trimming removed 3 bases from V and 5 bases from J, with 7 bases in between. Here the CDR3 reads CASSQSSTGELFF. The CDR3 DNA follows: TGCGCCAGCAGCCAGAGCTCAACCGGGGAGCTGTTTTTT.

This chain uses TRBV5-4 with TRBJ2-7; D is unclear. Deletions cut 0 bases from V and 4 bases from J, with 8 bases between. The CDR3 loop spans 13 amino acids. Germline values: CDR1 SGHNT, CDR2 YYREEE (reference sequence). The CDR3 is CASSLDQIYEQYF. CDR3 coding DNA: TGTGCCAGCAGCTTGGATCAGATTTACGAGCAGTACTTC.

This clone was counted once. This sequence joins TRBV7-8 and TRBJ2-5, with D possibly TRBD1 on 6 matching bases. V was clipped by 2 bases and J by 5 bases, with 12 bases between them. The CDR3 runs to 14 residues. Germline assignment: CDR1 SGHVS and CDR2 FQNEAQ. CDR3 in amino acids: CASSLFGQYETQYF. CDR3 coding DNA: TGTGCCAGCAGCTTATTTGGACAGTATGAGACCCAGTACTTC.

The CDR3 DNA sequence: TGTGCCAGCAGCTTAGCCTACCTAGTAGAGGGGGTATATGGCTACACCTTC. Amino acid sequence: CASSLAYLVEGVYGYTF. The V gene is TRBV7-9, the J gene TRBJ1-2; tentative D call: TRBD1 (6 bases). V was clipped by 0 bases and J by 5 bases, with 19 bases between them. This CDR3 is 17 amino acids long. In germline, CDR1 is SEHNR, CDR2 FQNEAQ (reference sequence).

The rearrangement joins TRBV7-3 to TRBJ2-2; 10 nucleotides agree with TRBD2. The germline gives CDR1 SGHTA, CDR2 FQGTGA. The length of the CDR3 is 18 residues. V trimming: 1 base; J trimming: 1 base; junction bases outside the gene matches: 6. CDR3 coding DNA: TGTGCCAGCAGCTTAATGCGTACTAGCGGGGTGAACACCGGGGAGCTGTTTTTT. It translates to CASSLMRTSGVNTGELFF.

This rearrangement joins TRBV28 to TRBJ1-5; 9 positions match TRBD1. The CDR3 has 13 residues. Germline V lookup: CDR1 MDHEN, CDR2 SYDVKM. V trimming: 5 bases; J trimming: 6 bases; junction bases outside the gene matches: 2. CDR3 bases: TGTGCCAGCAGTCGACAGGGGGGTCAGCCCCAGCATTTT. This codes for CASSRQGGQPQHF.

The rearrangement joins TRBV5-4 to TRBJ1-1; D remains unclear. The length of the CDR3 is 14 residues. V was cut by 7 bases and J by 0 bases, with 13 bases left in between. CDR1 is SGHNT, CDR2 YYREEE, per germline (reference sequence). In DNA form, the CDR3 reads TGTGCCAGCTACCCTTCCGGGATGAACACTGAAGCTTTCTTT. It yields the protein CASYPSGMNTEAFF.

CDR3: CASSGRQGADEQYF. CDR3 sequence (DNA): TGTGCCAGCAGCGGACGACAGGGGGCCGACGAGCAGTACTTC. The chain joins TRBV9 to TRBJ2-7, with TRBD1 matching over 10 bases. The CDR3 covers 14 residues. Germline loops: CDR1 SGDLS, CDR2 YYNGEE. With 3 bases clipped from V and 5 bases from J, the junction kept 5 bases outside the gene matches.

The gene calls are TRBV30 and TRBJ2-2; 13 bases match TRBD2. The CDR3 has 17 amino acids. CDR1 GTSNPN and CDR2 SVGIG come from the germline V gene (reference sequence). V trimming: 7 bases; J trimming: 0 bases; junction bases outside the gene matches: 8. CDR3 in DNA: TGTGCCTCCCAAGGACTAGCGGGAGCCGCGAACACCGGGGAGCTGTTTTTT. Its protein is CASQGLAGAANTGELFF. The whole variable domain, filled in from reference TRBV30 and TRBJ2-2, reads SQTIHQWPATLVQPVGSPLSLECTVEGTSNPNLYWYRQAAGRGLQLLFYSVGIGQISSEVPQNLSASRPQDRQFILSSKKLLLSDSGFYLCASQGLAGAANTGELFFGEGSRLTVL.

The chain employs TRBV6-5 and TRBJ1-2; 9 bases agree with TRBD1. There are 15 residues in the CDR3. Germline CDR1 and CDR2: MNHEY and SVGAGI. Trimming cost V 1 base and J 4 bases; bases outside gene matches: 4. This CDR3 reads CASSYLGQGTYGYTF. The CDR3 region has the DNA TGTGCCAGCAGTTACTTGGGACAGGGTACCTATGGCTACACCTTC.